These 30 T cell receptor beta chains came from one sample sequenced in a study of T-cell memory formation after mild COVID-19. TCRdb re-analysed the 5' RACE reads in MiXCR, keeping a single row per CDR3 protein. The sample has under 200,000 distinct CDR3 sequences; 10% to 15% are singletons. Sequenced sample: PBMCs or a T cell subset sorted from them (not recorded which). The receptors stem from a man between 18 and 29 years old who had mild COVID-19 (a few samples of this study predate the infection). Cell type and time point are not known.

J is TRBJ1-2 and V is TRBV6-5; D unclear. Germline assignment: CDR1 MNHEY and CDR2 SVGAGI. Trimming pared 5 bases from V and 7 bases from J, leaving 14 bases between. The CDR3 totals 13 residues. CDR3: CASSVHPVFGYTF. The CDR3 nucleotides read TGTGCCAGCAGTGTTCATCCGGTCTTTGGCTACACCTTC.

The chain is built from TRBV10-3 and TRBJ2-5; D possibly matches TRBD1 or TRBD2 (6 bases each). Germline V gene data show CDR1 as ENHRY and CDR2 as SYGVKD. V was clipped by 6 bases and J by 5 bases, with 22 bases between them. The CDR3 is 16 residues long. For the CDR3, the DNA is TGTGCCATCAGCTCCATGGGGGGCGTGAATTGGGAGACCCAGTACTTC. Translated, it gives CAISSMGGVNWETQYF.

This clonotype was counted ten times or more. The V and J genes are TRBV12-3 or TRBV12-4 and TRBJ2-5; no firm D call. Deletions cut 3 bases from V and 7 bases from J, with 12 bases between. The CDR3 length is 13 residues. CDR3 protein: CASSFAASGTQYF. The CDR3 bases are TGTGCCAGCAGTTTCGCAGCGTCGGGGACCCAGTACTTC.

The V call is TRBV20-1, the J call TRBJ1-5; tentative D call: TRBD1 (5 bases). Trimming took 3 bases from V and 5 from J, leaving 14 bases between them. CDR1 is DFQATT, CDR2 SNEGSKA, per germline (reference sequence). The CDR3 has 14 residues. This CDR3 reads CSASLRRGHQPQHF. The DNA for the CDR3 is TGCAGTGCTAGTCTTAGGCGGGGACATCAGCCCCAGCATTTT.

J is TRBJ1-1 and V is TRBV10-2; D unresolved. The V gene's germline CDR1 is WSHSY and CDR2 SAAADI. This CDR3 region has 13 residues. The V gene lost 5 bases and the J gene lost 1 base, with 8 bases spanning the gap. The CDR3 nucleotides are TGCGCCAGCAGTCGGGCCCCGAACACTGAAGCTTTCTTT. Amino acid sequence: CASSRAPNTEAFF.

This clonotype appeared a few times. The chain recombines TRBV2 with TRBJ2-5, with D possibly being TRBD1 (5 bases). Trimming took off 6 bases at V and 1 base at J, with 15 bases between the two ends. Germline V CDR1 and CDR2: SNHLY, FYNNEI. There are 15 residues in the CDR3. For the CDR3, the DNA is TGTGCCAGCAGCGTCGGACATTCGATCCAAGAGACCCAGTACTTC. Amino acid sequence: CASSVGHSIQETQYF.

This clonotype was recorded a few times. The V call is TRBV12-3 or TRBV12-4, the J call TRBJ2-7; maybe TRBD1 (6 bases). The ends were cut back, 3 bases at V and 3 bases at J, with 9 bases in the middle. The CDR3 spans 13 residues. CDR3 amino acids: CASSLTGLYEQYF. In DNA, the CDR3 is TGTGCCAGCAGTTTGACAGGCCTCTACGAGCAGTACTTC.

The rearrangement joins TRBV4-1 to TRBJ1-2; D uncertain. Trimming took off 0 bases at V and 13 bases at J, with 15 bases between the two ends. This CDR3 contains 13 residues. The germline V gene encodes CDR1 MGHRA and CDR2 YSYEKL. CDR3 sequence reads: CASSQDRSSGSTF. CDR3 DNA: TGCGCCAGCAGCCAAGATAGGTCCTCTGGAAGCACCTTC.

The CDR3, as DNA: TGTGCCAGCAGCCTGGCCCGATATGGCTACACCTTC. Protein: CASSLARYGYTF. V is TRBV7-2 and J is TRBJ1-2, with unresolved D. This CDR3 has 12 residues. Trimming removed 5 bases at V and 5 bases at J, with 9 bases between. Germline V gene sequence: CDR1 SGHTA, CDR2 FQGNSA.

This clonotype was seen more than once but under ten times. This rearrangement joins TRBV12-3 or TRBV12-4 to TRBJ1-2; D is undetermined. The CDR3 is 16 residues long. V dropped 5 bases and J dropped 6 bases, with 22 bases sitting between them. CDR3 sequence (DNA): TGTGCCAGCAGTGATTCTAGGACGACGCTAATCCATGGCTACACCTTC. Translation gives CASSDSRTTLIHGYTF.

DNA for the CDR3: TGTGCCAGCAGCCCCGGGACAGGGGCTCGGGAGCAGTACGTC. Its protein product is CASSPGTGAREQYV. This chain joins TRBV3-1 and TRBJ2-7; TRBD1 agrees at 10 bases. The CDR3 totals 14 residues. Germline values: CDR1 LGHDT, CDR2 YNNKEL (reference sequence). V dropped 4 bases and J dropped 7; count of bases not matched to a gene: 7.

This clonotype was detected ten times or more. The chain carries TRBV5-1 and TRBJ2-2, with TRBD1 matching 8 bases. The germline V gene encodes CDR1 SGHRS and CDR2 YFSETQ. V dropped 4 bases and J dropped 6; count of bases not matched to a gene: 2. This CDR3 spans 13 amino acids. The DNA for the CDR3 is TGCGCCAGCAGCGCACAGGGGGCCGGGGAGCTGTTTTTT. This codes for CASSAQGAGELFF.

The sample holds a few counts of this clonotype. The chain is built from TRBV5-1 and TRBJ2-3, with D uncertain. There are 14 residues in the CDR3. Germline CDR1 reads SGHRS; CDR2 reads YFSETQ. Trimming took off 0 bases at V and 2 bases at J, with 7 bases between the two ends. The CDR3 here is CASSLALVTDTQYF. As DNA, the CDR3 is TGCGCCAGCAGCTTGGCTTTAGTCACAGATACGCAGTATTTT.

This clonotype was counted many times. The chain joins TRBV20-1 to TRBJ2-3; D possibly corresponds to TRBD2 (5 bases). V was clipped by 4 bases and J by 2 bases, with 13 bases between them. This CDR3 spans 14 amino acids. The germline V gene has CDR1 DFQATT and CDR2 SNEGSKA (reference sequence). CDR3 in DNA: TGCAGTGCTATAACCAGCGGTTCCACAGATACGCAGTATTTT. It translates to CSAITSGSTDTQYF.

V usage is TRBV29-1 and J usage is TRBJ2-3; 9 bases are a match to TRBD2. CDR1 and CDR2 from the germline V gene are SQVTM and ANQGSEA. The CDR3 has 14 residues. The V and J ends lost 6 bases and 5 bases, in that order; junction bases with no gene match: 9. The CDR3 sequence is CSVALASGVDTQYF. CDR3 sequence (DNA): TGCAGCGTGGCCCTGGCTAGCGGGGTAGATACGCAGTATTTT.

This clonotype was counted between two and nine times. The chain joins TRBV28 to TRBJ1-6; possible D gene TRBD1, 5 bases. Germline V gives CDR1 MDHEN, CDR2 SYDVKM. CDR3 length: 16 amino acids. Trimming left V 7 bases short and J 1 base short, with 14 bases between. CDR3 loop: CASTLSRGSYNSPLHF. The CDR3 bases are TGTGCCAGCACTCTAAGTCGGGGGTCCTATAATTCACCCCTCCACTTT.

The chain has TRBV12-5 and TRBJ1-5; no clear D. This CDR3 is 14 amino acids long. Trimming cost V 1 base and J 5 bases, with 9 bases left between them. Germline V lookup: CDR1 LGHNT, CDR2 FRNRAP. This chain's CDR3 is CASGLATRDQPQHF. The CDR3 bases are TGTGCTAGTGGTTTGGCTACTAGGGATCAGCCCCAGCATTTT.

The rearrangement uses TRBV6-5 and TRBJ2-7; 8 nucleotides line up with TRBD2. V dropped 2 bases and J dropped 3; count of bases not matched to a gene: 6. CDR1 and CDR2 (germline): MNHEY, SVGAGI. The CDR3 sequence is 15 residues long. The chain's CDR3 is CASSYDGTSVYEQYF. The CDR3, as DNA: TGTGCCAGCAGTTACGATGGGACTAGTGTCTACGAGCAGTACTTC.

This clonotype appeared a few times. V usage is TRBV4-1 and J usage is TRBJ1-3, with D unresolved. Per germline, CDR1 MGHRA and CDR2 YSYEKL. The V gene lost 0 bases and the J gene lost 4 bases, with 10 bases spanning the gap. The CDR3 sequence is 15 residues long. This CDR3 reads CASSQEFITGNTIYF. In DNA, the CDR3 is TGCGCCAGCAGCCAAGAATTTATCACAGGAAACACCATATATTTT.

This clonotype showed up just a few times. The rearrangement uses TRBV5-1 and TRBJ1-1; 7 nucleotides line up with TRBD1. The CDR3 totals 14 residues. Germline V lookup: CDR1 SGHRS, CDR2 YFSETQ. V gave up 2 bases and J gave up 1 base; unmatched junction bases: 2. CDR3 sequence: CASSFGQANTEAFF. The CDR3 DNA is TGCGCCAGCAGCTTCGGACAGGCGAACACTGAAGCTTTCTTT.

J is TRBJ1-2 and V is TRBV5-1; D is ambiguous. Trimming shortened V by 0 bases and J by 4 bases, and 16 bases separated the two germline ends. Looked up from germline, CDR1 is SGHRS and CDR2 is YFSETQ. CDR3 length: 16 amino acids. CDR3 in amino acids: CASSLGGSGFGYGYTF. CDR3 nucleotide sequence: TGCGCCAGCAGCTTGGGCGGGTCGGGGTTCGGCTATGGCTACACCTTC.

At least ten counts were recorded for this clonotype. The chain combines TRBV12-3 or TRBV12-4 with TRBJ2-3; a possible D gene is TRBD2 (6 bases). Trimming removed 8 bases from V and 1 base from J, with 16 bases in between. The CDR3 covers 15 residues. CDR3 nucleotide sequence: TGTGCCAGCGGGAGACCAGGCGGGGGCACAGATACGCAGTATTTT. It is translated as CASGRPGGGTDTQYF.

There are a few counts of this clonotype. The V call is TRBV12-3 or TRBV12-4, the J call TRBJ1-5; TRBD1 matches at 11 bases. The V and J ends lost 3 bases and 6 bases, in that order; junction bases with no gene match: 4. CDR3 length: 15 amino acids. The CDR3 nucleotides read TGTGCCAGCAGTTTCGGACAGGGGGCTAGTCAGCCCCAGCATTTT. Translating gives CASSFGQGASQPQHF.

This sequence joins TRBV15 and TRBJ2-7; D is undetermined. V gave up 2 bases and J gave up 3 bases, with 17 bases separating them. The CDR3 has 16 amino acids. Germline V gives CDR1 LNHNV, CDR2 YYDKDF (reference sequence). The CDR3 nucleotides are TGTGCCACCAGCAGATCCGACACAAGACCCTACTACGAGCAGTACGTC. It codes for CATSRSDTRPYYEQYV.

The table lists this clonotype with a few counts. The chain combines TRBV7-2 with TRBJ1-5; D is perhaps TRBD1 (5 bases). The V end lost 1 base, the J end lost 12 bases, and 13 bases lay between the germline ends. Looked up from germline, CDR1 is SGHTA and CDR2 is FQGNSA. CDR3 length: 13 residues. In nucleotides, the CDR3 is TGTGCCAGCAGCTTAGGTCCTGGACATGGCCAGCATTTT. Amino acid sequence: CASSLGPGHGQHF.

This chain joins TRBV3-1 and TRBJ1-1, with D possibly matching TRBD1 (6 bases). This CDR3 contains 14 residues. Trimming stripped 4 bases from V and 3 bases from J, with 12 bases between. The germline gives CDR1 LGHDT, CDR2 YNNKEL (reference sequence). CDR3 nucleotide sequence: TGTGCCAGCAGCCCCCGGGACACCTACACTGAAGCTTTCTTT. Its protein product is CASSPRDTYTEAFF.

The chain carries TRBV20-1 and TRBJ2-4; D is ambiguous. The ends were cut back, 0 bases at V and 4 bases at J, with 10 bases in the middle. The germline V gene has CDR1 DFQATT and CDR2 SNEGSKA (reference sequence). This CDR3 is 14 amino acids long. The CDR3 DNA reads TGCAGTGCTAGAGATCTCACAGTTAAAAACATTCAGTACTTC. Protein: CSARDLTVKNIQYF.

The CDR3 loop reads CAISGRGPDTQYF. The CDR3 region has the DNA TGTGCCATATCCGGGCGGGGTCCAGATACGCAGTATTTT. This sequence joins TRBV10-3 and TRBJ2-3; tentative D call: TRBD2 (6 bases). V gave up 9 bases and J gave up 4 bases, with 14 bases separating them. The CDR3 extends over 13 amino acids. The germline gives CDR1 ENHRY, CDR2 SYGVKD.

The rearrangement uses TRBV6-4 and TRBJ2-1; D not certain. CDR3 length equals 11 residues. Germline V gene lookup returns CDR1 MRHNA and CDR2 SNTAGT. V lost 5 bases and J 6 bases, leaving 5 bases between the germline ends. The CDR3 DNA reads TGTGCCAGCAGTTACTTCAATGAGCAGTTCTTC. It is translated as CASSYFNEQFF.

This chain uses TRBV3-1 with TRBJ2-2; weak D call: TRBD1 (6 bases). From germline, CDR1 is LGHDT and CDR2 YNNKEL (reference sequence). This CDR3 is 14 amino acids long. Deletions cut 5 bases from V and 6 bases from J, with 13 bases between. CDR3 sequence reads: CASSFHREPGELFF. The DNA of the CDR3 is TGTGCCAGCAGCTTCCACAGGGAGCCCGGGGAGCTGTTTTTT.